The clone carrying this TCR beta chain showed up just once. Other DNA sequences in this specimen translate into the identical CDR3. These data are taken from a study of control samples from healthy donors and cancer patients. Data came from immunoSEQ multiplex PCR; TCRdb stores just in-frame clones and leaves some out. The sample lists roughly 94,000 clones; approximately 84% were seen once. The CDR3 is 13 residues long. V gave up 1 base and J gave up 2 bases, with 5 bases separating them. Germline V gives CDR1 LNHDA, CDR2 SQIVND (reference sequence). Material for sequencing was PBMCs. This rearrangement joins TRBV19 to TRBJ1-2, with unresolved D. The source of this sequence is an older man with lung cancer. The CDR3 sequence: CASSIAGNYGYTF. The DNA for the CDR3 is TGTGCCAGTAGTATAGCAGGCAACTATGGCTACACCTTC.